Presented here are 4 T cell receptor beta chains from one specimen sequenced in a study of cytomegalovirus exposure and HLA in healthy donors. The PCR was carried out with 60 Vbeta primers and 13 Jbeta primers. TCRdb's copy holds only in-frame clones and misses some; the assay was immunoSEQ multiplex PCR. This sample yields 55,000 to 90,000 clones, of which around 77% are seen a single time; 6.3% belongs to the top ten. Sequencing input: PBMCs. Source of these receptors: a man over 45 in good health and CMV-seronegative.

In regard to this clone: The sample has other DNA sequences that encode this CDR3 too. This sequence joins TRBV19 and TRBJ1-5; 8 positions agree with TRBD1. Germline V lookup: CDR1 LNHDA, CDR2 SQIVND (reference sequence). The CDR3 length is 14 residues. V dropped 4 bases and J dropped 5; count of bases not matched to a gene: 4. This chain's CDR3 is CASSTDRVDQPQHF. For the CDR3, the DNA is TGTGCCAGTAGTACGGACAGGGTGGATCAGCCCCAGCATTTT.

The CDR3 is CASSPGANYGYTF. In DNA, the CDR3 is TGCGCCAGCAGCCCCGGGGCTAACTATGGCTACACCTTC. The chain carries TRBV4-1 and TRBJ1-2, with no clear D. The CDR3 runs to 13 residues. The V and J ends lost 4 bases and 0 bases respectively, with 6 bases between them. CDR1 MGHRA and CDR2 YSYEKL come from the germline V gene.

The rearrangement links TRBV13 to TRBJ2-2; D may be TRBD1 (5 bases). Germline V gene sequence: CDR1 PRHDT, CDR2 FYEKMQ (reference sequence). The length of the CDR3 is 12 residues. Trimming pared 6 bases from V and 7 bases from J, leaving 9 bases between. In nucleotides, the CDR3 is TGTGCCAGCAGTCGACAGCGCGGGGAGCTGTTTTTT. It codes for CASSRQRGELFF. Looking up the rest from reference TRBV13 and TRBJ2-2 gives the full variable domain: AAGVIQSPRHLIKEKRETATLKCYPIPRHDTVYWYQQGPGQDPQFLISFYEKMQSDKGSIPDRFSAQQFSDYHSELNMSSLELGDSALYFCASSRQRGELFFGEGSRLTVL.

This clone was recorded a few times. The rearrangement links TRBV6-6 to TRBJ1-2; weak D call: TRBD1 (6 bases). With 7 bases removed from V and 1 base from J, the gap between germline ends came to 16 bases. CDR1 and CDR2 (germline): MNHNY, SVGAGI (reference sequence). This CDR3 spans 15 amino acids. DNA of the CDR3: TGTGCCAGCATCGGGGGGGGCGCGGGTAACTATGGCTACACCTTC. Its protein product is CASIGGGAGNYGYTF.